This T cell receptor beta chain was found in a study of graft-versus-host responses after intestinal transplantation. Study-wide results and limits: Recipient-marrow GvH clones were detected, some having first appeared in ileum or blood.

Regarding this clone: Its target is not known.

The V segment lost 4 bases and the J segment 2 bases; nucleotides outside the gene matches: 4. This CDR3 contains 14 residues. Germline V CDR1 and CDR2: SGHRS, YFSETQ. The protocol was immunoSEQ multiplex PCR, while the TCRdb copy is restricted to in-frame clones and leaves out a portion. Among 89,000 or so clones listed, around 84% were seen once. This sequence originates from a human donor who received an intestinal transplant. This chain links TRBV5-1 with TRBJ2-5; 8 bases line up with TRBD1. Sequenced material: unstimulated CD4+ T cells sorted from spleen or lymph node cells, taken before intestinal transplant. The CDR3 loop reads CASSTGQGQETQYF. The DNA of the CDR3 is TGCGCCAGCAGCACCGGACAGGGACAAGAGACCCAGTACTTC.